The 18 T cell receptor beta chains listed next were all sequenced from one sample in a study of blood T cell repertoires in COVID-19 (dated by TCRdb to between 2020 and 2021). Library prep was done by the immunoSEQ multiplex PCR assay. In TCRdb, the immuneACCESS table is reduced to in-frame sequences with V and J assigned. These tables do not hold every clone; where another copy was compared, an unresolved V gene accounts for under half, and the others remain unexplained. In this sample the table shows a few hundred thousand clones, roughly 77% of which occur a single time. Jointly, the top ten make up 3% to 3.5% of the sample. Source material: peripheral blood. The origin of the receptors is a woman aged 80 or over with acute or convalescent COVID-19.

The CDR3 protein is CASSLGTRNTGELFF. CDR3 DNA: TGTGCCAGCAGCCTCGGGACAAGGAACACCGGGGAGCTGTTTTTT. The chain is built from TRBV5-4 and TRBJ2-2, with D maybe TRBD1 (6 bases). This CDR3 is built from 15 residues. Trimming removed 4 bases at V and 1 base at J, with 11 bases between. Per the germline V gene, CDR1 is SGHNT and CDR2 is YYREEE (reference sequence).

The chain has TRBV4-3 and TRBJ1-4; 8 bases agree with TRBD1. V was clipped by 1 base and J by 8 bases; unmatched bases: 9. CDR1 LGHNA and CDR2 YSLEER come from the germline V gene. This CDR3 has 16 amino acids. The CDR3 reads CASSQGSGQGYEKLFF. The CDR3 DNA follows: TGCGCCAGCAGCCAAGGATCAGGACAGGGCTACGAAAAACTGTTTTTT.

The gene calls are TRBV2 and TRBJ1-3; D is unclear. The V end was cut by 3 bases, the J end by 4 bases, with 13 bases between. This CDR3 spans 15 amino acids. Germline-derived CDR1 and CDR2 are SNHLY and FYNNEI. The CDR3 region has the DNA TGTGCCAGCAGTGAGATGGGCTCCCGAGGAAACACCATATATTTT. This sequence encodes CASSEMGSRGNTIYF.

The V and J genes are TRBV3-1 (or the pseudogene TRBV3-2) and TRBJ2-1, with D perhaps matching TRBD2 (5 bases). V was shortened by 4 bases and J by 6 bases, with 10 bases between the two germline ends. This CDR3 region has 13 residues. Germline assignment: CDR1 LGHDT and CDR2 YNNKEL (reference sequence). CDR3 sequence: CASSPTLGNEQFF. DNA of the CDR3: TGTGCCAGCAGCCCTACACTAGGCAATGAGCAGTTCTTC.

This clone was seen a handful of times. The V gene is TRBV29-1, the J gene TRBJ2-7, with a possible D match to TRBD1 (5 bases). Germline CDR1 reads SQVTM; CDR2 reads ANQGSEA. With 4 bases removed from V and 2 bases from J, the gap between germline ends came to 9 bases. The CDR3 contains 12 residues. The CDR3 loop reads CSVVAGTYEQYF. CDR3 bases: TGCAGCGTTGTAGCAGGGACCTACGAGCAGTACTTC.

V is TRBV2 and J is TRBJ2-2, with TRBD2 matching 7 bases. This CDR3 is built from 15 residues. J lost 8 bases, V lost 3 bases, and 9 bases had no gene match. CDR1 and CDR2 (germline): SNHLY, FYNNEI. As DNA, the CDR3 is TGTGCCAGCAGTGAGAGCAGCGGGGCTGGAGGGGAGCTGTTTTTT. Translation gives CASSESSGAGGELFF.

This clone has a handful of counts. This chain connects TRBV3-1 (or the pseudogene TRBV3-2) to TRBJ1-1, with D unresolved. The ends were cut back, 4 bases at V and 2 bases at J, with 8 bases in the middle. The CDR3 runs 13 residues. Germline V gene sequence: CDR1 LGHDT, CDR2 YNNKEL (reference sequence). The DNA for the CDR3 is TGTGCCAGCAGCCCACAGCATAACACTGAAGCTTTCTTT. It encodes CASSPQHNTEAFF.

The chain uses TRBV2 and TRBJ2-3; 12 positions match TRBD1. V shed 6 bases, J shed 6 bases, and the junction held 4 bases outside the gene matches. Germline V CDR1 and CDR2: SNHLY, FYNNEI. CDR3 length equals 14 residues. In DNA, the CDR3 is TGTGCCAGCAGAGGGACAGGGGGCGCCGATACGCAGTATTTT. Its protein product is CASRGTGGADTQYF.

CDR3 bases: TGCGCCAGCAGCCCACAGGGCAATGAGCAGTTCTTC. It yields the protein CASSPQGNEQFF. V gene TRBV5-1 combines with J gene TRBJ2-1; the D gene is possibly TRBD1 (6 bases). Germline V gives CDR1 SGHRS, CDR2 YFSETQ. This CDR3 has 12 amino acids. V lost 4 bases and J lost 6, with 8 bases in between.

This chain links TRBV11-3 with TRBJ2-2, with unresolved D. CDR1 and CDR2 from the germline V gene are SGHNT and YENEEA. The CDR3 extends over 14 amino acids. The V and J ends lost 3 bases and 4 bases respectively, with 9 bases between them. CDR3 DNA sequence: TGTGCCAGCAGCTTCACCCAGGCCACCGGGGAGCTGTTTTTT. Translating gives CASSFTQATGELFF.

The V call is TRBV4-2, the J call TRBJ2-3; 7 bases map to TRBD2. The trim removed 0 bases at V and 0 bases at J, leaving 3 bases unmatched. This CDR3 contains 16 residues. Per germline, CDR1 LGHNA and CDR2 YNFKEQ. The CDR3 DNA sequence: TGTGCCAGCAGCCAAGATTGGCGGGGGAGCACAGATACGCAGTATTTT. Translation gives CASSQDWRGSTDTQYF.

V is TRBV9 and J is TRBJ1-1; TRBD1 might be the D (6 bases). This CDR3 contains 14 residues. The V gene lost 4 bases and the J gene lost 3 bases, with 13 bases spanning the gap. Germline-derived CDR1 and CDR2 are SGDLS and YYNGEE. The CDR3 DNA is TGTGCCAGCAGCAACCGGGACACCGACACTGAAGCTTTCTTT. Amino acid sequence: CASSNRDTDTEAFF.

Only a few counts were recorded for this clone. The chain carries TRBV11-3 and TRBJ2-1, with D possibly matching TRBD2 (5 bases). From germline, CDR1 is SGHNT and CDR2 YENEEA. The CDR3 covers 15 residues. Trimming pared 1 base from V and 9 bases from J, leaving 16 bases between. Here the CDR3 reads CASSLVYRPRAEQFF. The DNA of the CDR3 is TGTGCCAGCAGCTTAGTCTACCGCCCGCGGGCTGAGCAGTTCTTC.

V usage is TRBV27 and J usage is TRBJ2-3; D is perhaps TRBD1 (6 bases). The CDR3 sequence is 14 residues long. In germline, CDR1 is MNHEY, CDR2 SMNVEV (reference sequence). The V end was cut by 3 bases, the J end by 4 bases, with 11 bases between. The CDR3 bases are TGTGCCAGCAGTTTGACAGGCCGGGCAGATACGCAGTATTTT. This codes for CASSLTGRADTQYF.

Remarks on this clone: Other DNA sequences in the same sample also yield this CDR3. This chain links TRBV6-5 with TRBJ1-1, with D possibly TRBD1 on 6 matching bases. CDR1 and CDR2 (germline): MNHEY, SVGAGI. The V end lost 5 bases, the J end lost 1 base, and 8 bases lay between the germline ends. The length of the CDR3 is 13 residues. CDR3 amino acids: CASSRQENTEAFF. Written as DNA, the CDR3 is TGTGCCAGCAGTAGACAGGAGAACACTGAAGCTTTCTTT.

On this clone: An end of the junction does not agree with germline; a read error may underlie this. The chain has TRBV4-1 and TRBJ1-2; D might be TRBD1 (5 bases). The length of the CDR3 is 13 residues. Germline CDR1 and CDR2: MGHRA and YSYEKL. CDR3 residues: CASSQETDTPIVF. The CDR3 nucleotides are TGCGCCAGCAGCCAAGAGACGGACACCCCGATAGTCTTC.

This clone was observed a few times. The rearrangement joins TRBV3-1 (or the pseudogene TRBV3-2) to TRBJ1-3; D is unclear. This CDR3 contains 15 residues. CDR1 and CDR2 (germline): LGHDT, YNNKEL (reference sequence). Trimming left V 0 bases short and J 2 bases short, with 8 bases between. This CDR3 reads CASSQDLTAGNTIYF. CDR3 sequence (DNA): TGTGCCAGCAGCCAAGATTTAACAGCTGGAAACACCATATATTTT.

The genes are TRBV27 and TRBJ2-7, with 7 bases matching TRBD1. J gave up 4 bases and V 5 bases, and 11 bases lay outside the gene matches. Germline assignment: CDR1 MNHEY and CDR2 SMNVEV (reference sequence). This CDR3 region has 15 residues. The DNA of the CDR3 is TGTGCCAGCAGTCTACAGGGGTTGGGAAAATACGAGCAGTACTTC. This translates into CASSLQGLGKYEQYF.